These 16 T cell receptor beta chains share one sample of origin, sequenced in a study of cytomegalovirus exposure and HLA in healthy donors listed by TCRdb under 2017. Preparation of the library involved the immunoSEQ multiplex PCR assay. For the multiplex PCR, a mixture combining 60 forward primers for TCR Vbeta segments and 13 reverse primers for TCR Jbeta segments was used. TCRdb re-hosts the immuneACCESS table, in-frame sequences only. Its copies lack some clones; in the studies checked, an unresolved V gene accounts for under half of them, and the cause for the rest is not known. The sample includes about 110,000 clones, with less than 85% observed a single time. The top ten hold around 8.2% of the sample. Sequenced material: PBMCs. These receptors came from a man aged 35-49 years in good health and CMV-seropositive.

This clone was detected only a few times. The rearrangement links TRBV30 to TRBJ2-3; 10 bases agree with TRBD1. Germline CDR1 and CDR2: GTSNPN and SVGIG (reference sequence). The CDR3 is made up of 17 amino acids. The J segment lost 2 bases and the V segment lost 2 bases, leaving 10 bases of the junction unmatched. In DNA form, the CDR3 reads TGTGCCTGGAGTCGACGGGACAGGGGCGCGAACACAGATACGCAGTATTTT. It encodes CAWSRRDRGANTDTQYF.

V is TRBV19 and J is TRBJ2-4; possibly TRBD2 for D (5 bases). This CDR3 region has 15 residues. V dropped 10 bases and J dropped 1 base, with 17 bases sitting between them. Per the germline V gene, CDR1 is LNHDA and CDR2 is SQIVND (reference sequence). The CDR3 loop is CAIGPSRGAKNIQYF. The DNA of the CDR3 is TGTGCCATTGGTCCTAGCCGTGGGGCCAAAAACATTCAGTACTTC.

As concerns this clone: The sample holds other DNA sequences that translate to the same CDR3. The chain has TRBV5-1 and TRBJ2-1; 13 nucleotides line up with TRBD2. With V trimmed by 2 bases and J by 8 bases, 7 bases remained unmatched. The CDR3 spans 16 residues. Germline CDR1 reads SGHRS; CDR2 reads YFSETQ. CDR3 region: CASSFTSGRAGDEQFF. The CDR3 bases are TGCGCCAGCAGCTTTACTAGCGGGAGGGCCGGGGATGAGCAGTTCTTC.

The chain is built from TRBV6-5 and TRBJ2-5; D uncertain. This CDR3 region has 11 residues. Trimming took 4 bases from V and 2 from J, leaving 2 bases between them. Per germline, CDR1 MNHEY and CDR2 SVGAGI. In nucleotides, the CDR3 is TGTGCCAGCAGTTCTCAAGAGACCCAGTACTTC. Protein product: CASSSQETQYF.

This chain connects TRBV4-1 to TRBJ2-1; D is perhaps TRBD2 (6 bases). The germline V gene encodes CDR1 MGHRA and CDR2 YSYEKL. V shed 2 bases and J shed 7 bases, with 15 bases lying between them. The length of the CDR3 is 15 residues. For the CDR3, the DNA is TGCGCCAGCAGCCAACCCGTCGACAGCGGGAATGAGCAGTTCTTC. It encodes CASSQPVDSGNEQFF.

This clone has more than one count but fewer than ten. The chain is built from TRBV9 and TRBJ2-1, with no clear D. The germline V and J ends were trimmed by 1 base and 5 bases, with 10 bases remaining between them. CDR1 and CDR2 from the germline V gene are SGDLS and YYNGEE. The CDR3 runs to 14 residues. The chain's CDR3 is CASSVQASNNEQFF. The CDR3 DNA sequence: TGTGCCAGCAGCGTACAGGCCTCGAACAATGAGCAGTTCTTC.

The CDR3: CASWPGGLHEKLFF. The DNA of the CDR3 is TGTGCCAGCTGGCCCGGAGGACTTCATGAAAAACTGTTTTTT. The rearrangement uses TRBV27 and TRBJ1-4; unclear D gene. From germline, CDR1 is MNHEY and CDR2 SMNVEV (reference sequence). Trimming took off 8 bases at V and 6 bases at J, with 16 bases between the two ends. This CDR3 has 14 residues. The entire variable domain, with the rest obtained from reference TRBV27 and TRBJ1-4, is as follows: EAQVTQNPRYLITVTGKKLTVTCSQNMNHEYMSWYRQDPGLGLRQIYYSMNVEVTDKGDVPEGYKVSRKEKRNFPLILESPSPNQTSLYFCASWPGGLHEKLFFGSGTQLSVL.

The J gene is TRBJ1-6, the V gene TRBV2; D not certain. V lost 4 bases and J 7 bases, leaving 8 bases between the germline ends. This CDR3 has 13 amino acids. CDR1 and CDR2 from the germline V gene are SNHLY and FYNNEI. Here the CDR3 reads CASSVQRNSPLHF. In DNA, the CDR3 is TGTGCCAGCAGTGTGCAGCGGAATTCACCCCTCCACTTT.

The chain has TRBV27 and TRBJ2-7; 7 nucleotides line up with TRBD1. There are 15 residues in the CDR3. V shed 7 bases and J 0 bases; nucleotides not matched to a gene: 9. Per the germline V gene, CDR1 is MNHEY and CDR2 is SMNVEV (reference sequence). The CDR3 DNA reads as TGTGCCAGCAAGTCTTCGGACAGGCGCTCCTACGAGCAGTACTTC. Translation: CASKSSDRRSYEQYF.

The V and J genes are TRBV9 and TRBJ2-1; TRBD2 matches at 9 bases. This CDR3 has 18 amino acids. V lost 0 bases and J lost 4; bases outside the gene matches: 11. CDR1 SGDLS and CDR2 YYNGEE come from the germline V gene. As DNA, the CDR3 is TGTGCCAGCAGCGTAGCCGGGCGGGGGGGAGAGGTATACAATGAGCAGTTCTTC. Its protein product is CASSVAGRGGEVYNEQFF.

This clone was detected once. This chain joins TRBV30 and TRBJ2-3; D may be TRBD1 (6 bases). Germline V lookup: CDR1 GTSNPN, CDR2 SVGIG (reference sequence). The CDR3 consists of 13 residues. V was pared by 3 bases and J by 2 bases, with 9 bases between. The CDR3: CAWSRDNTDTQYF. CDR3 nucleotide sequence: TGTGCCTGGAGCCGGGACAACACAGATACGCAGTATTTT.

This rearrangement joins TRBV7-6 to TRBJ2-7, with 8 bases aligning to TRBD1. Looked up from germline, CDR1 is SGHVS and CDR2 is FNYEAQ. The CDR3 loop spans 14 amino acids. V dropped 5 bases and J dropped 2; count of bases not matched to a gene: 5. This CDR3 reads CASSPDRAPYEQYF. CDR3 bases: TGTGCCAGCAGCCCGGACAGGGCCCCCTACGAGCAGTACTTC.

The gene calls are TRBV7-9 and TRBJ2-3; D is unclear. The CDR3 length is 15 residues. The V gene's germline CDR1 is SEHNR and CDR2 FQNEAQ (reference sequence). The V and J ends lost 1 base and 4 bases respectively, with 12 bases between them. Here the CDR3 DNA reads TGTGCCAGCAGCTTAGGAGGTCCGAGGTCAGATACGCAGTATTTT. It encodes CASSLGGPRSDTQYF.

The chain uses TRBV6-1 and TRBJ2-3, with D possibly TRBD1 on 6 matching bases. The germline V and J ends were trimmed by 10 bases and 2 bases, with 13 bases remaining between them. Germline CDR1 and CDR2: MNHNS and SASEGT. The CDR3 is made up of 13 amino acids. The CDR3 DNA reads TGTGCCACACACAGGGTCTACACAGATACGCAGTATTTT. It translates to CATHRVYTDTQYF.

As DNA, the CDR3 is TGTGCCAGCAGAGTCGGGGGGAACACTGAAGCTTTCTTT. Translated: CASRVGGNTEAFF. The chain has TRBV2 and TRBJ1-1; D might be TRBD1 (5 bases). The CDR3 is made up of 13 amino acids. V was clipped by 6 bases and J by 1 base, with 9 bases between them. Germline assignment: CDR1 SNHLY and CDR2 FYNNEI.

The DNA of the CDR3 is TGTGCCAGCAGCTTAGGCGATACTACAGGGTACTTC. This sequence encodes CASSLGDTTGYF. The chain joins TRBV5-4 to TRBJ2-5; D is possibly TRBD1 (5 bases). There are 12 residues in the CDR3. Trimming cost V 2 bases and J 13 bases, with 15 bases left between them. Germline V gene sequence: CDR1 SGHNT, CDR2 YYREEE (reference sequence).